The entry below gives a single T cell receptor (beta chain) sequence along with its context. Its cognate antigen is unknown. CDR3 length: 14 residues. Germline-derived CDR1 and CDR2 are SGDLS and YYNGEE. V was trimmed by 0 bases and J by 4 bases, leaving 7 bases between them. This entry belongs to a study of cytomegalovirus exposure and HLA in healthy donors. General study findings and limits: Overall, under 200 TCR beta chains were annotated as cytomegalovirus-associated. Confirmation was obtained in vitro that three CMV-associated chains are specific for CMV antigens.

The PCR used 60 Vbeta and 13 Jbeta primers. This table comes from immunoSEQ multiplex PCR, and its TCRdb copy is limited to in-frame clones, with some not included. The table records 50,000 or so clones, approximately 71% of them present only once. The source material was PBMCs. This sequence joins TRBV9 and TRBJ2-2, with D hard to call. This clonotype was obtained from a man aged 40-49 years in good health and CMV-seropositive. CDR3 coding DNA: TGTGCCAGCAGCGTAGCTCATAGCACCGGGGAGCTGTTTTTT. As protein: CASSVAHSTGELFF.